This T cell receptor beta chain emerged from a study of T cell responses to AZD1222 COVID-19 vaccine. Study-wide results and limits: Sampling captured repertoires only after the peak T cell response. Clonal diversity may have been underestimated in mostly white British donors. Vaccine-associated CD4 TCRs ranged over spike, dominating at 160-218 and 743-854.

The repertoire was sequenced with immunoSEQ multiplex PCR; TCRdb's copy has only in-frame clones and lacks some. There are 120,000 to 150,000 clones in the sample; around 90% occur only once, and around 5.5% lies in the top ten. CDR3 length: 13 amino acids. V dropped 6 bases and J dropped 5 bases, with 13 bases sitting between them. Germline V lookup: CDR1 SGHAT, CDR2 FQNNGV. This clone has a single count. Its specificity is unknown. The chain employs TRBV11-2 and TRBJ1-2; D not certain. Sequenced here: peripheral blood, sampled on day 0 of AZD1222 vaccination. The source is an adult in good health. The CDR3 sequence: CASSLSILYGYTF. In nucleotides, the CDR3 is TGTGCCAGCAGTCTTTCGATACTGTATGGCTACACCTTC.